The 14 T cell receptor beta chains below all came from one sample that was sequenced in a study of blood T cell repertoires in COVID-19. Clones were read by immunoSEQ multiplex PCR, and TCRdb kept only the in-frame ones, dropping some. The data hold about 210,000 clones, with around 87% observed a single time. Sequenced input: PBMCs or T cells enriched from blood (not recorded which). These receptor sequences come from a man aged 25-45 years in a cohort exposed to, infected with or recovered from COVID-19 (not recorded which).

The CDR3 here is CASRDGTSWEQYF. CDR3 sequence (DNA): TGTGCCAGCAGGGACGGGACTTCGTGGGAGCAGTACTTC. This chain links TRBV5-5 with TRBJ2-7, with D possibly TRBD2 on 6 matching bases. There are 13 residues in the CDR3. Germline V gene data show CDR1 as SGHKS and CDR2 as YYEKEE (reference sequence). V gave up 5 bases and J gave up 7 bases, with 16 bases separating them.

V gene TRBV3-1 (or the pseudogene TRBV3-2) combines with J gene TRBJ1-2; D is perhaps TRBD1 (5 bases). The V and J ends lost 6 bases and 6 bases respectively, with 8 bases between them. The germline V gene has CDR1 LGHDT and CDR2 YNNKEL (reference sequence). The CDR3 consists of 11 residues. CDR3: CASRPRDGYTF. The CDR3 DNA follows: TGTGCCAGCAGGCCCAGGGATGGCTACACCTTC.

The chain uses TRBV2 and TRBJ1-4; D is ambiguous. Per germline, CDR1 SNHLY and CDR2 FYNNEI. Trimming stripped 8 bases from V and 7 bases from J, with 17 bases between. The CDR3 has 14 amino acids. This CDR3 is CASYSERLVEKLFF. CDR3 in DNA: TGTGCCAGCTATTCGGAGCGGTTGGTTGAAAAACTGTTTTTT.

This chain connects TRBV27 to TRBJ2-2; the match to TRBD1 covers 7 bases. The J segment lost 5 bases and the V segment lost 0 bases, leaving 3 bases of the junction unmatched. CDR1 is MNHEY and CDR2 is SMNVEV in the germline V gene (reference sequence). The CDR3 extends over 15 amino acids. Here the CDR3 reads CASSLSQGETGELFF. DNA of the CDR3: TGTGCCAGCAGTTTATCTCAGGGGGAAACCGGGGAGCTGTTTTTT.

The CDR3 is CASSIVGGDSYNEQFF. CDR3 nucleotides: TGTGCCAGTAGTATAGTTGGGGGGGACTCCTACAATGAGCAGTTCTTC. The chain employs TRBV19 and TRBJ2-1; 7 bases align to TRBD2. The length of the CDR3 is 16 residues. J was trimmed by 0 bases and V by 1 base; bases with no gene match: 3. Germline lookup yields CDR1 LNHDA and CDR2 SQIVND (reference sequence).

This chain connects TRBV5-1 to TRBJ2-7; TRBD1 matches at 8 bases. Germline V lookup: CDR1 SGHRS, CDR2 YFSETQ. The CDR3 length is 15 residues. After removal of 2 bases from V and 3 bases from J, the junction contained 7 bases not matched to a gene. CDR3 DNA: TGCGCCAGCAGCTTCAGGGGGCAAGGATACTACGAGCAGTACTTC. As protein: CASSFRGQGYYEQYF.

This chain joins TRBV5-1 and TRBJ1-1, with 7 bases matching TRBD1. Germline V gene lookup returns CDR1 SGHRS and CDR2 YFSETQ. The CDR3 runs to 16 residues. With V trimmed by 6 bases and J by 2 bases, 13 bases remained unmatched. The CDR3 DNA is TGCGCCAGCACCCCCCGGGGGGGACAGCCCAACACTGAAGCTTTCTTT. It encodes CASTPRGGQPNTEAFF.

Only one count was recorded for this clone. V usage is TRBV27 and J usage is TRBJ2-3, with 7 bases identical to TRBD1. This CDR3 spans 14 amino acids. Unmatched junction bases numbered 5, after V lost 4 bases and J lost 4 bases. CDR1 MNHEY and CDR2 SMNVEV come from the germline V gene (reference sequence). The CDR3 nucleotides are TGTGCCAGCAGTTCGGACAGGCTTGCAGATACGCAGTATTTT. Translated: CASSSDRLADTQYF.

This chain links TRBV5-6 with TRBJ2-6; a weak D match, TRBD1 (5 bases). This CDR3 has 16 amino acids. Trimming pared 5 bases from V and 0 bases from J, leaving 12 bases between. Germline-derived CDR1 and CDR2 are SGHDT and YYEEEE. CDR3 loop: CASSSYRSSGANVLTF. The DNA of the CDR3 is TGTGCCAGCAGTTCCTACAGGAGCTCTGGGGCCAACGTCCTGACTTTC.

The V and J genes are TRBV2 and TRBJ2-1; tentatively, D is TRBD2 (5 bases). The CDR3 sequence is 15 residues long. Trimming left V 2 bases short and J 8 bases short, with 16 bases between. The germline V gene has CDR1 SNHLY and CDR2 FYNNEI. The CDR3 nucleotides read TGTGCCAGCAGTGAATTTTTAAGAGGGATCGATGAGCAGTTCTTC. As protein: CASSEFLRGIDEQFF.

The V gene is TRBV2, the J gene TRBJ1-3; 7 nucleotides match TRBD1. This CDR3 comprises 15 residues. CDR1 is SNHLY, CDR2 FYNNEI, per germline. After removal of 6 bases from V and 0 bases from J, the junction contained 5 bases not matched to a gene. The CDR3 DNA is TGTGCCAGCAGCACGGACAGGAGCTCTGGAAACACCATATATTTT. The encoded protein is CASSTDRSSGNTIYF.

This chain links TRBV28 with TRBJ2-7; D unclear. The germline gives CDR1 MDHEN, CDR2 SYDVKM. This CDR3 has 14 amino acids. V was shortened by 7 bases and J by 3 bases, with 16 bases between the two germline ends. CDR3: CASTNIGPIYEQYF. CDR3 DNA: TGTGCCAGCACCAACATTGGGCCAATCTACGAGCAGTACTTC.

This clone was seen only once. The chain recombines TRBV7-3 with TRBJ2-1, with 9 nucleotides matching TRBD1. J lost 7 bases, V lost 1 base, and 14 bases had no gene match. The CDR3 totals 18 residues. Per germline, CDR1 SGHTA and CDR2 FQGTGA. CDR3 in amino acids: CASSLMSGSQGAGNEQFF. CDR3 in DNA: TGTGCCAGCAGCTTAATGTCGGGATCACAGGGGGCGGGGAATGAGCAGTTCTTC.

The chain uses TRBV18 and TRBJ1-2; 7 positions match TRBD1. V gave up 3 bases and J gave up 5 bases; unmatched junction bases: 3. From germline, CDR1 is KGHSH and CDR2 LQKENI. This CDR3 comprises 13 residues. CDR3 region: CASSPDREYGYTF. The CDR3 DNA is TGTGCCAGCTCACCCGACAGGGAGTATGGCTACACCTTC.